This T cell receptor beta chain emerged from a study of CD8+CD57+ T cells in acquired aplastic anemia. Study overall: CD4+ and CD8+ cells, once sorted, gave DNA averaging approximately 3 ug.

TCR beta VDJ combinations and CDR3 sequences were profiled from genomic DNA. Each CDR3 protein gets one entry after TCRdb re-called the reads with MiXCR. The sample has about 180,000 distinct CDR3 sequences, around half seen once. This clonotype was seen at least ten times. Its antigen remains unknown. Study-wide findings and caveats: Researchers reported that CD8+ Simpson's diversity was not significantly different in patients versus controls. Roughly 30 CD8+ CDR3 sequences occurred in both the patients and the controls.

Sequencing was done on patients that had shown CD8+CD57+ cell expansion by flow cytometry. All participating patients were living with severe acquired aplastic anemia. CDR1 and CDR2 (germline): SQVTM, ANQGSEA. The CDR3 is 12 residues long. After removal of 7 bases from V and 2 bases from J, the junction contained 4 bases not matched to a gene. The origin of this receptor is a human donor with aplastic anemia. The gene calls are TRBV29-1 and TRBJ1-2; 7 bases line up with TRBD1. The sequenced material came from sorted CD4+, CD8+, or CD8+CD57+ T cells (not recorded which) from PBMCs. The CDR3 spells CSALGQNYGYTF. DNA of the CDR3: TGCAGCGCCCTGGGACAGAACTATGGCTACACCTTC. Full variable domain (outside the CDR3, taken from reference TRBV29-1 and TRBJ1-2): SAVISQKPSRDICQRGTSLTIQCQVDSQVTMMFWYRQQPGQSLTLIATANQGSEATYESGFVIDKFPISRPNLTFSTLTVSNMSPEDSSIYLCSALGQNYGYTFGSGTRLTVV.